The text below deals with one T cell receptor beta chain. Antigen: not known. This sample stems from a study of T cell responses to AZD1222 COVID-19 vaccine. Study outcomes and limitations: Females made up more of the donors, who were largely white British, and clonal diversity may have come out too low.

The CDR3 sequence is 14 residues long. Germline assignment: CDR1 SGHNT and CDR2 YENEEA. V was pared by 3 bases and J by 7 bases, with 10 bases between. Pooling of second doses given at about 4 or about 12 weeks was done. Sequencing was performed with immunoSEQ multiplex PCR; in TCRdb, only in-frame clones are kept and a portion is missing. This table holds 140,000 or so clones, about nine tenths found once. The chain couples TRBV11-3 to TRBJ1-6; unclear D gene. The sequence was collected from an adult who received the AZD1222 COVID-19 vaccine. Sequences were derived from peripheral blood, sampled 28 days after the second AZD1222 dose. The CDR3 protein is CASSFTSGNSPLHF. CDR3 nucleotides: TGTGCCAGCAGCTTCACAAGTGGCAATTCACCCCTCCACTTT. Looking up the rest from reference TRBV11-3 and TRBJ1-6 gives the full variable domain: EAGVVQSPRYKIIEKKQPVAFWCNPISGHNTLYWYLQNLGQGPELLIRYENEEAVDDSQLPKDRFSAERLKGVDSTLKIQPAELGDSAVYLCASSFTSGNSPLHFGNGTRLTVT.